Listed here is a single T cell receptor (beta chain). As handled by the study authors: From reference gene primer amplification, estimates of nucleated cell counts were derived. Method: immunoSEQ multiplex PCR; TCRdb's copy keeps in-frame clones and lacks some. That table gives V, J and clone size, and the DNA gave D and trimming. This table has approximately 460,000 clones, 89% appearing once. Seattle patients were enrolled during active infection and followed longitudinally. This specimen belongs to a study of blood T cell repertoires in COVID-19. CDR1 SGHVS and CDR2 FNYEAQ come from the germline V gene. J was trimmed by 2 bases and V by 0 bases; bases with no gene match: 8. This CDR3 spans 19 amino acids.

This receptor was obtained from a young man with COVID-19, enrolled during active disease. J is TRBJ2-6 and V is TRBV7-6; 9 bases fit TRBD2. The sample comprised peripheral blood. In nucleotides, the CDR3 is TGTGCCAGCAGCTTAGCAGGGACTAGCCCGGCGGCTGGGGCCAACGTCCTGACTTTC. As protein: CASSLAGTSPAAGANVLTF.